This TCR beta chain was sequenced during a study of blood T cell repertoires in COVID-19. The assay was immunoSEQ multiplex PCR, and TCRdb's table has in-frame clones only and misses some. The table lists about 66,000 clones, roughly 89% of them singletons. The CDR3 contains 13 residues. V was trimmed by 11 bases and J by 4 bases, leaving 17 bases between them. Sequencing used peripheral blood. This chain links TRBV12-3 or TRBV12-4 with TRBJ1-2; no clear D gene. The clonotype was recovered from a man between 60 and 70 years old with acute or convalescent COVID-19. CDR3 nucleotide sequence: TGTGCCTCCTCCTCGGGGAGAGTCTATGGCTACACCTTC. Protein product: CASSSGRVYGYTF.